Each of the 2 T cell receptor beta chains below was sequenced from the same sample in a study of blood T cell repertoires in COVID-19. TCRdb's table, derived via immunoSEQ multiplex PCR, lists solely in-frame clones and lacks some. This sample has 95,000 to 110,000 clones, with more than 70% found just once. Sequencing was done on a sample of peripheral blood. These receptors all come from a woman in her sixties with acute or convalescent COVID-19.

The gene calls are TRBV19 and TRBJ1-1; D call uncertain. In germline, CDR1 is LNHDA, CDR2 SQIVND (reference sequence). V gave up 8 bases and J gave up 0 bases, with 22 bases separating them. The CDR3 runs 17 residues. The CDR3 DNA is TGTGCCAGTTTCCCTAGTAGGGAGACAAGTTTGAACACTGAAGCTTTCTTT. Translated, it gives CASFPSRETSLNTEAFF.

V usage is TRBV29-1 and J usage is TRBJ2-1; 12 nucleotides line up with TRBD2. CDR1 SQVTM and CDR2 ANQGSEA come from the germline V gene. The CDR3 runs 18 residues. Trimming removed 1 base from V and 0 bases from J; junction bases left unmatched: 7. This CDR3 is CSVEGTSGALSSYNEQFF. CDR3 coding DNA: TGCAGCGTTGAAGGGACTAGCGGGGCTTTGAGCTCCTACAATGAGCAGTTCTTC.